This T cell receptor (beta chain) was obtained from a study of cytomegalovirus exposure and HLA in healthy donors. PCR amplification relied on 60 Vbeta primers (plus 13 Jbeta primers). Profiled with immunoSEQ multiplex PCR; TCRdb holds only in-frame clones, not every one. The top ten hold about 1.8% of the sample, which has 100,000 to 150,000 clones, roughly four fifths seen once. Notes on the study in general: A later analysis reportedly found that, within productive TCRs, an Asian-associated ancestry cluster had fewer N-insertions than the mean observed across the roughly 700 donors.

Donors in the study were healthy people who gave bone marrow. At sampling all donors were nominally healthy, likely with unrecorded immune exposures. Notes on this clone: Its antigen is currently unknown.

Trimming shortened V by 3 bases and J by 0 bases, and 9 bases separated the two germline ends. The CDR3 has 15 residues. The germline gives CDR1 MNHNS, CDR2 SASEGT. This TCR was recovered from a man between 50 and 59 years old in good health and CMV-seronegative. The sample was PBMCs. The gene calls are TRBV6-1 and TRBJ1-5; no clear D. CDR3 loop: CASSDPGSSNQPQHF. The DNA of the CDR3 is TGTGCCAGCAGTGACCCCGGGAGTAGCAATCAGCCCCAGCATTTT.